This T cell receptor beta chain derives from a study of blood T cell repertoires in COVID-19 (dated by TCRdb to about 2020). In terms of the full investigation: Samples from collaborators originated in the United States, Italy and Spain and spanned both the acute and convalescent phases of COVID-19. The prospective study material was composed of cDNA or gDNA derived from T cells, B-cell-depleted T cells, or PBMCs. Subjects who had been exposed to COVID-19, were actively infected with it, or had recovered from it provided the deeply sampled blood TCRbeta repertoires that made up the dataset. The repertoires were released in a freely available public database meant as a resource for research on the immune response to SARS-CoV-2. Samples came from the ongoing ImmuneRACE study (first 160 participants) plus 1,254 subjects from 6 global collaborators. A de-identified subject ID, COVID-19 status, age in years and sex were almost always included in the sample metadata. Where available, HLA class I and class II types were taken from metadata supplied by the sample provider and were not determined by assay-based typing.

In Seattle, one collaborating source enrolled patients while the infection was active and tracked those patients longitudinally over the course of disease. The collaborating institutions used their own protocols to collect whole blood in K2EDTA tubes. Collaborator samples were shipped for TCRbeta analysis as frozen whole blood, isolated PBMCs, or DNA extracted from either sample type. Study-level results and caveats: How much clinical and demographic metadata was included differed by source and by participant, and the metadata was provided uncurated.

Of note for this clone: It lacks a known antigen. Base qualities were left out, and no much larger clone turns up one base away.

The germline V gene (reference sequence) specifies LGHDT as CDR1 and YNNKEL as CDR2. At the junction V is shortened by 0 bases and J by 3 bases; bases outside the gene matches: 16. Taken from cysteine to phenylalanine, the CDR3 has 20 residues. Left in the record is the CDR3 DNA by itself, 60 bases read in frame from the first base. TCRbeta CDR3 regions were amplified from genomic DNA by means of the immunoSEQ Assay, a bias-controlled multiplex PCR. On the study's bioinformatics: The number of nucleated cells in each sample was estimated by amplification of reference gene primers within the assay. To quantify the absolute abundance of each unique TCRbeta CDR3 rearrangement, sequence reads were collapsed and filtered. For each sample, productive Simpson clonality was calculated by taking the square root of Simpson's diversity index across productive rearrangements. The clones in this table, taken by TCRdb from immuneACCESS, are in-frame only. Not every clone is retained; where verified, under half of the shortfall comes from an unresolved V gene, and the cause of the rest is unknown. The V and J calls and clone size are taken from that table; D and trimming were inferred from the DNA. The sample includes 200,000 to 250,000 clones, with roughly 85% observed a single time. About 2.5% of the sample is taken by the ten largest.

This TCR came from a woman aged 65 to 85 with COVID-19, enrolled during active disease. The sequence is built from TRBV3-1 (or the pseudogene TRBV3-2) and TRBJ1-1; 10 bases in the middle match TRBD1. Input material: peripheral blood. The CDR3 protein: CASSQDWPGQGIEWDTEAFF. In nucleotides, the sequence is TGTGCCAGCAGCCAAGATTGGCCGGGACAGGGGATAGAGTGGGACACTGAAGCTTTCTTT.